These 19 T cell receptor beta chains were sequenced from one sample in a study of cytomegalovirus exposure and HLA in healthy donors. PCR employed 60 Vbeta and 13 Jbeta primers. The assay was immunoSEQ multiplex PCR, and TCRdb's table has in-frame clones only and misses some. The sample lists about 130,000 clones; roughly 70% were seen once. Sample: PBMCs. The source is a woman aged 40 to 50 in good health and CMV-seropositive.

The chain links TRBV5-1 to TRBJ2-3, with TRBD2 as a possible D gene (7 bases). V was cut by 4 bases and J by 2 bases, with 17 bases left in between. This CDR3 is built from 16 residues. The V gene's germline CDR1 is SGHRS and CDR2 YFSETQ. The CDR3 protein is CASSPTAGAITDTQYF. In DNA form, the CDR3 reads TGCGCCAGCAGCCCCACTGCGGGGGCCATCACAGATACGCAGTATTTT.

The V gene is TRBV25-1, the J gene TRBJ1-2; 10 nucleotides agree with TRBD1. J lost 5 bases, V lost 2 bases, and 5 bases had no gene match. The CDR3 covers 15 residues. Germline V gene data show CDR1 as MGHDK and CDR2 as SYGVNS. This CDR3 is CASSEGGQGLYGYTF. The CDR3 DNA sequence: TGTGCCAGCAGTGAAGGGGGACAGGGGCTATATGGCTACACCTTC.

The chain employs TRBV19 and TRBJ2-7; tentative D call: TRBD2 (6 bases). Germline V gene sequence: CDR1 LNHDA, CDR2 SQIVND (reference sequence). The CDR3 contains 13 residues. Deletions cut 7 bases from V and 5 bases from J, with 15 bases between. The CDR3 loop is CASNGRRENEQYF. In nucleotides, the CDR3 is TGTGCCAGTAACGGCCGGAGGGAAAACGAGCAGTACTTC.

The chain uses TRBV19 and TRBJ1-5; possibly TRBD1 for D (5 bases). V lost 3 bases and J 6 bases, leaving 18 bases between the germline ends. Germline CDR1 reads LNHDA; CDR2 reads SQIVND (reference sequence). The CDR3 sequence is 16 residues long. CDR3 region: CASSIGGKFRPQPQHF. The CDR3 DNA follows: TGTGCCAGTAGTATCGGGGGGAAGTTCCGACCTCAGCCCCAGCATTTT.

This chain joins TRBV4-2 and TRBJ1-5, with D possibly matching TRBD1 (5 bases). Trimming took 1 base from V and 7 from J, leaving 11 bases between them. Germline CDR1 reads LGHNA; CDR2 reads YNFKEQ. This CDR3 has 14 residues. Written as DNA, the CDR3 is TGTGCCAGCAGCCAAGGGTCAGGGCAACAGCCCCAGCATTTT. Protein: CASSQGSGQQPQHF.

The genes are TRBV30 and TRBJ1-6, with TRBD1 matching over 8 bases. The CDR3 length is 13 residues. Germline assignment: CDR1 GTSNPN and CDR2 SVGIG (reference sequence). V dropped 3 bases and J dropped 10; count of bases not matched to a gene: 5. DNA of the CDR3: TGTGCCTGGAGGGACAGGGTAGAGTCACCCCTCCACTTT. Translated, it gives CAWRDRVESPLHF. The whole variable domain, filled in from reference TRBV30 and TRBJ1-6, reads SQTIHQWPATLVQPVGSPLSLECTVEGTSNPNLYWYRQAAGRGLQLLFYSVGIGQISSEVPQNLSASRPQDRQFILSSKKLLLSDSGFYLCAWRDRVESPLHFGNGTRLTVT.

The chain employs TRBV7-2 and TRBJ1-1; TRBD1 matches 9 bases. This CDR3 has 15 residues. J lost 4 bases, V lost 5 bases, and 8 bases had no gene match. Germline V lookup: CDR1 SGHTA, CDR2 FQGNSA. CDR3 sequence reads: CASSPQTGGRTEAFF. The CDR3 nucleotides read TGTGCCAGCAGCCCCCAGACAGGGGGACGCACTGAAGCTTTCTTT.

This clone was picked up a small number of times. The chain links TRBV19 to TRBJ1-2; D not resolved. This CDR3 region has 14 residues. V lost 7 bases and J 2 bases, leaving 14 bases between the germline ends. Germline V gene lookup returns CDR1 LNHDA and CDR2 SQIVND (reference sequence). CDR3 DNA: TGTGCCAGTACCGATTGGGAGACAAACTATGGCTACACCTTC. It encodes CASTDWETNYGYTF.

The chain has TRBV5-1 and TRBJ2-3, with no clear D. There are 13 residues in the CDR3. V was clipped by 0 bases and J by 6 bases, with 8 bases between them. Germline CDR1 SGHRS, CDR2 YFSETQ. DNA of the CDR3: TGCGCCAGCAGCTTGGGTGACTCCGATACGCAGTATTTT. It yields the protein CASSLGDSDTQYF.

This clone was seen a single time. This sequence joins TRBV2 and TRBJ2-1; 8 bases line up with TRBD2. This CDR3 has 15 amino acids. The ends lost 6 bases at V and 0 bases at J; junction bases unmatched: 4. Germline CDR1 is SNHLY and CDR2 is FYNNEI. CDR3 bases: TGTGCCAGCAGCGGGACTAGTACCTCCTACAATGAGCAGTTCTTC. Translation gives CASSGTSTSYNEQFF.

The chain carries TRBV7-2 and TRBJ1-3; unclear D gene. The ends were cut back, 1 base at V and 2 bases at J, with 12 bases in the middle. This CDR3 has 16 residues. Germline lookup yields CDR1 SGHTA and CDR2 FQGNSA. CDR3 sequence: CASSLGTGRAGNTIYF. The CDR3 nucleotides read TGTGCCAGCAGCTTAGGTACCGGTCGGGCTGGAAACACCATATATTTT. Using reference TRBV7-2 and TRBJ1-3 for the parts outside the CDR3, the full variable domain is GAGVSQSPSNKVTEKGKDVELRCDPISGHTALYWYRQSLGQGLEFLIYFQGNSAPDKSGLPSDRFSAERTGGSVSTLTIQRTQQEDSAVYLCASSLGTGRAGNTIYFGEGSWLTVV.

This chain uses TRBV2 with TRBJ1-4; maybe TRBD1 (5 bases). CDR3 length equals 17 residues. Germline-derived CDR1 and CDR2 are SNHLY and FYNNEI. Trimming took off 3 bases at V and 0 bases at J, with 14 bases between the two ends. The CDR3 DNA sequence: TGTGCCAGCAGTGATGGGAGGGACCAGTCAACTAATGAAAAACTGTTTTTT. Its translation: CASSDGRDQSTNEKLFF.

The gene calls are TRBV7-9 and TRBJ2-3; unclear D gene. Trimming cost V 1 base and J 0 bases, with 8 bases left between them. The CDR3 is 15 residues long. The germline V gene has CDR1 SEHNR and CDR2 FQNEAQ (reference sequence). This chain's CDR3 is CASSLVTASTDTQYF. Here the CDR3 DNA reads TGTGCCAGCAGCTTAGTTACTGCGAGCACAGATACGCAGTATTTT.

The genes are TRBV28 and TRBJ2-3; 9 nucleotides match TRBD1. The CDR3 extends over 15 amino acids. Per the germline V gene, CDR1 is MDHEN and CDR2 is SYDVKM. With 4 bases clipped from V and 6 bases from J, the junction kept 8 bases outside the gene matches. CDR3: CASSSPGQGRDTQYF. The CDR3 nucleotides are TGTGCCAGCAGTTCTCCGGGACAGGGAAGGGATACGCAGTATTTT.

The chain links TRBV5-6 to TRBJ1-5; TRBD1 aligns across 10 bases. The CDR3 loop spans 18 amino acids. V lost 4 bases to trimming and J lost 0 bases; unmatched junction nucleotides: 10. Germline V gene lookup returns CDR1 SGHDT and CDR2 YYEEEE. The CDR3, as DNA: TGTGCCAGCAGCCCCGGGACAGGGGACTACTATAGCAATCAGCCCCAGCATTTT. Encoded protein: CASSPGTGDYYSNQPQHF.

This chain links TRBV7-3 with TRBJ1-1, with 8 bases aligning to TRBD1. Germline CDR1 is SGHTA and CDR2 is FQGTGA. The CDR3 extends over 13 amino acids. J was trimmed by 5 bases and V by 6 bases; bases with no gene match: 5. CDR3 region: CASSSQGGTEAFF. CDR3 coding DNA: TGTGCCAGCAGTTCACAGGGGGGTACTGAAGCTTTCTTT. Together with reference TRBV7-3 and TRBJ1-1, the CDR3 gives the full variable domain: GAGVSQTPSNKVTEKGKYVELRCDPISGHTALYWYRQSLGQGPEFLIYFQGTGAADDSGLPNDRFFAVRPEGSVSTLKIQRTERGDSAVYLCASSSQGGTEAFFGQGTRLTVV.

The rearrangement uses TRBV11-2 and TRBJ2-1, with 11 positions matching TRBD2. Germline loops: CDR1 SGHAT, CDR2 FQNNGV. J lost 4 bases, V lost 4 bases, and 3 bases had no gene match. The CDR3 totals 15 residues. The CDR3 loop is CASSSLAGGYNEQFF. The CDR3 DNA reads TGTGCCAGCAGCTCTTTAGCGGGGGGGTACAATGAGCAGTTCTTC.

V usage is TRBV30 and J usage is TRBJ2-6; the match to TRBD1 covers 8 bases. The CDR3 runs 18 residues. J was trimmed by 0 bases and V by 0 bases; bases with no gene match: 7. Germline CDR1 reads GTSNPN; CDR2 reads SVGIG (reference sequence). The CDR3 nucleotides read TGTGCCTGGAGTGTATTAAGGACAGGGAGCTCTGGGGCCAACGTCCTGACTTTC. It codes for CAWSVLRTGSSGANVLTF.

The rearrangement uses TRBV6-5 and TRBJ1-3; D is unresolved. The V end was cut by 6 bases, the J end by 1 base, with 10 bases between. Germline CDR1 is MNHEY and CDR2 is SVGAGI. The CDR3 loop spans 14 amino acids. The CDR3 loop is CASRLDYSGNTIYF. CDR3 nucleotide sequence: TGTGCCAGCAGACTTGATTATTCTGGAAACACCATATATTTT.